This T cell receptor (beta chain) was captured in a study of T-cell memory formation after mild COVID-19 (dated by TCRdb to the early 2020s). For context, the study as a whole: Most TCR sequence clusters were specific to one of the two donors. In a couple of donors, T-cell clones that expanded and contracted after mild COVID-19 were tracked by sequencing TCRalpha and TCRbeta repertoires over time. The cohort comprised two young, previously healthy adult volunteers, one female and one male. Results the study describes overall, beyond this receptor: Some responding clones were detected in pre-infection memory, suggesting pre-existing cross-reactive memory T cells joined the SARS-CoV-2 response. Contracting CD4+ clones were found mainly in CM and EM memory subsets, while CD8+ clones were enriched in EMRA. Balanced CD4/CD8 phenotypes were observed for clones contracting from day 15 to 85, whereas a bias towards CD4+ was observed for a second wave of clones expanding from day 15 to 37. Only a couple of mild cases were covered in the study, and larger cohorts including severe cases with pre-infection samples were considered necessary. The second-wave clones that peaked on day 37 were not confirmed to be SARS-CoV-2 specific.

Data came from an Illumina NovaSeq 6000. TCRalpha and TCRbeta cDNA libraries were constructed by 5'RACE with constant-segment primers, with sample barcodes and unique molecular identifiers being introduced. RNA was extracted from every sample with Trizol reagent. Amplification of the libraries took two PCR steps, and the second step added a second sample barcode plus Illumina TruSeq adapters. Sequencing of libraries was performed on an Illumina NovaSeq with 2 x 150 bp paired-end reads. Turning to the authors' computational methods: The reads were demultiplexed and collapsed into UMI-guided consensus sequences using migec v1.2.7. Using mixcr v2.1.11, the UMI consensuses were aligned to TRA and TRB V and J templates and assembled into clonotypes. A clonotype was counted as expanded or contracted only if both edgeR and NoisET called the change significant, with noise models trained on biological replicates. For edgeR calls, the cutoffs were a false discovery rate-adjusted p below 0.01 and a log2 fold-change threshold of 1. As an exploratory analysis of dynamics, max-normalized trajectories of the 1000 most abundant clonotypes were examined by PCA with hierarchical clustering. The CD4 or CD8 phenotype of responding clones was assigned using the separately sequenced CD4+ and CD8+ repertoires. TCRdb trimmed public reads at Q25 via fastp, called clones via MiXCR and kept in-frame beta chains. Every CDR3 protein is listed once, alongside the most common genes and DNA of its rows. V and J calls and clone size were set by TCRdb, not the authors. The sample records 250,000 to 350,000 distinct CDR3 sequences, approximately 20% of which are singletons. The top ten hold about 21% of the sample.

The CDR3 runs 18 residues from the cysteine to the phenylalanine. Only the CDR3 DNA stays, 54 bases, in frame from base 1. Sequences MNHEY (CDR1) and SMNVEV (CDR2) are obtained from the germline V gene (reference sequence). V drops 5 bases and J drops 2 bases, leaving 21 bases in between. As for this clonotype: Its antigen is still unknown. No quality values exist for individual bases; no much larger clone is one base distant.

PBMCs were isolated by Ficoll-Paque density gradient centrifugation. The specimen sequenced was PBMCs or a T cell subset sorted from them (not recorded which). The receptor comes from a young man who had mild COVID-19 (a few samples of this study predate the infection). The sample titles of this study are shuffled in the database, so cell type and time point are left out; the donor was told from shared clones. The rearranged segments are TRBV27 and TRBJ2-2; the D segment is perhaps TRBD1 or TRBD2, each sharing 7 matched bases. DNA sequence: TGTGCCAGCAGTCCCCAGACAGGGAGGGGAACTAACACCGGGGAGCTGTTTTTT. Translated, this gives CASSPQTGRGTNTGELFF.